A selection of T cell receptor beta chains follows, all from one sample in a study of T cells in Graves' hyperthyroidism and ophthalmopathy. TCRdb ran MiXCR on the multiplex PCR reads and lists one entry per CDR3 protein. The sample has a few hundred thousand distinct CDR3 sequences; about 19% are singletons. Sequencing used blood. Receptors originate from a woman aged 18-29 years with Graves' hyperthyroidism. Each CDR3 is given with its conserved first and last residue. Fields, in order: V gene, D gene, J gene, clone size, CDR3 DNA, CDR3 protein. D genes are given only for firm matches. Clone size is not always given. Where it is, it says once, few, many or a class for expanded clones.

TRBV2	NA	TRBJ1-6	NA	TGTGCCAGCAGTGACAGGTCTTCACCCCTCCACTTT	CASSDRSSPLHF
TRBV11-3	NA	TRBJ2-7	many	TGTGCCAGCAGCCGCTGGGGGGAGGAGACGTACTTC	CASSRWGEETYF
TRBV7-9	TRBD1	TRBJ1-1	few	TGTGCCAGCAGCCCCGGGACAGAGAAAGTTGAAGCTTTCTTT	CASSPGTEKVEAFF
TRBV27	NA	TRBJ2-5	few	TGTGCCAGTAAAGAGACAGCCCAACGCCAAGAGACCCAGTACTTC	CASKETAQRQETQYF
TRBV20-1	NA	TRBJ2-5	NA	TGCAGTGCTAGGACCCCCGGAGGAAAAGAGACCCAGTACTTC	CSARTPGGKETQYF
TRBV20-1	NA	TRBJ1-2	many	TGCAGTGCCCCAAACTATGGCTACACCTTC	CSAPNYGYTF
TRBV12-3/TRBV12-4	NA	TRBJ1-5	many	TGTGCCAGCACCCCTGGGGGACTGAGCAATCAGCCCCAGCATTTT	CASTPGGLSNQPQHF
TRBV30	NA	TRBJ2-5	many	TGTGCCTGGAGTGACGAGACCCAGTACTTC	CAWSDETQYF
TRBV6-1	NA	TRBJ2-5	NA	TGTGCCAGCAGTAGGGATCAGGGGGAGACCCAGTACTTC	CASSRDQGETQYF
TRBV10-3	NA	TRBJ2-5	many	TGTGCCATCAGTGACCAGCTTTACCAAGAGACCCAGTACTTC	CAISDQLYQETQYF
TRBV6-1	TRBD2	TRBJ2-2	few	TGTGCCAGCACTAGGACTAGCGGGGATCCCACCGGGGAGCTGTTTTTT	CASTRTSGDPTGELFF
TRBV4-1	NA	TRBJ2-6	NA	TGCGCCAGCGGCCAAGGGTCTGGGGGATCTCTTTCTGGGGCCAACGTCCTGACTTTC	CASGQGSGGSLSGANVLTF
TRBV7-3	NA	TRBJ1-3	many	TGTGCCAGCAGCTTAACGTCGGACGCTCGCTCTGGAAACACCATATATTTT	CASSLTSDARSGNTIYF
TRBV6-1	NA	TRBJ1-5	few	TGTGCCAGCAGTGAGCCGGGTGATCGGAGAGCTCATCAGCCCCAGCATTTT	CASSEPGDRRAHQPQHF
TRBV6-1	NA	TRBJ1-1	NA	TGTGCCAGCAACCCACAGGGTGCCACTGAAGCTTTCTTT	CASNPQGATEAFF
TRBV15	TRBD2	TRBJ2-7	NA	TGTGCCACCAGCAGAGTGGGTAGCGGGGGGCCCTCTACCTACGAGCAGTACTTC	CATSRVGSGGPSTYEQYF
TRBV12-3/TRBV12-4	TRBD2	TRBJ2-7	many	TGTGCCAGCAGTCTCCGGGGGGGATACTACGAGCAGTACTTC	CASSLRGGYYEQYF
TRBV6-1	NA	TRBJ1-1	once	TGTGCCAGCAGTGATCAGGGGATGAACACTGAAGCTTTCTTT	CASSDQGMNTEAFF
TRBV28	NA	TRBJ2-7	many	TGTGCCAGCAGTTTCCCCTCCGGGACTGAGAGGTACGAGCAGTACTTC	CASSFPSGTERYEQYF
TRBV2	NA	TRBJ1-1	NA	TGTGCCAGCAGTAAGACAGAGCAGAACACTGAAGCTTTCTTT	CASSKTEQNTEAFF
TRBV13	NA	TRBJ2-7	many	TGTGCCAGCAGCTTAGGAAATTCGGGGCTCTCCTACGAGCAGTACTTC	CASSLGNSGLSYEQYF
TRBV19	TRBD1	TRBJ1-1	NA	TGTGCCAGTAGTATTACGACAGGGAGAGTGAACACTGAAGCTTTCTTT	CASSITTGRVNTEAFF
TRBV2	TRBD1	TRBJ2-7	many	TGTGCCAGCACCGGAGGACAGGGGAACTACGAGCAGTACTTC	CASTGGQGNYEQYF